This T cell receptor (beta chain) was recovered during a study of cytomegalovirus exposure and HLA in healthy donors. Study summary: Roughly 80% of 398 genotyped donors fell in the Caucasian-associated ancestry cluster.

The PCR contained 60 Vbeta and 13 Jbeta primers. Sequenced by immunoSEQ multiplex PCR; TCRdb stores in-frame clones only, minus some. In the table there are 150,000 or so clones, roughly 70% of which are singletons. CDR1 and CDR2 from the germline V gene are LNHDA and SQIVND (reference sequence). V was trimmed by 2 bases and J by 1 base, leaving 5 bases between them. The CDR3 extends over 13 amino acids. Study observations and caveats: TCR beta sequences numbering fewer than 20,000 were associated with HLA alleles at 0.05 false discovery rate in a later analysis. As a later analysis showed, a missense DCLRE1C variant was linked to trimming of TCR beta V- and J-genes.

A remark on this clone: Its antigen is undetermined.

The sequence came from a girl between 5 and 17 years old in good health and CMV-seronegative. Sequenced sample: PBMCs. The chain carries TRBV19 and TRBJ1-1; unclear D gene. The DNA of the CDR3 is TGTGCCAGTAGTATAACTCCGAACACTGAAGCTTTCTTT. As protein: CASSITPNTEAFF.